This T cell receptor (beta chain) was retrieved from a study of beta chain features in type 1 diabetes. Study outcomes and limitations: Insertion counts at VDJ junctions were lower in type 1 diabetes patients, who also showed more deletions there. There was a moderate but significant shortening of TCRB CDR3s in all four CD4+ subsets of Type 1 diabetes patients.

Every isolated RNA sample was fully reverse transcribed, so sequencing captured expressed TCRB transcripts. Read counts averaged roughly 3.7 million for samples of naive, central memory and regulatory T cells. Profiled with immunoSEQ multiplex PCR; TCRdb holds only in-frame clones, not every one. The sample gives about 150,000 clones, approximately 7.9% of which show up once; under 0.6% is in the top ten. The ends were cut back, 2 bases at V and 4 bases at J, with 11 bases in the middle. This CDR3 is 14 amino acids long. Germline CDR1 KGHSH, CDR2 LQKENI. The table lists this clone with a few counts. Its antigen remains unidentified. One heparinised blood draw, averaging approximately 0.11 L, came from each donor. Each of the CD4+ naive, central memory, regulatory and stem cell-like memory populations was sorted via CD45RO/CCR7/CD25/CD127/CD95/CD27.

V usage is TRBV18 and J usage is TRBJ1-1; D perhaps matches TRBD1 (6 bases). This receptor was identified in a man between 18 and 35 years old with type 1 diabetes. Source material: central memory CD4+ T cells from blood. The CDR3 nucleotides are TGTGCCAGCTCACCAAACAGGGCTTCCACTGAAGCTTTCTTT. Translating gives CASSPNRASTEAFF.